The entry below gives a single T cell receptor (beta chain) sequence along with its context. TCRdb re-derived calls from the 5' RACE reads in MiXCR, one entry per CDR3 protein. This table has nearly 350,000 distinct CDR3 sequences, around 8.1% appearing once. The data were obtained in a study of T cells after yellow fever vaccination. Study-level background: The fractions with low cell numbers were processed using SMART-Seq v4 Ultra Low Input.

V lost 3 bases and J 8 bases, leaving 13 bases between the germline ends. Germline assignment: CDR1 KGHSH and CDR2 LQKENI. The length of the CDR3 is 13 residues. The rearrangement uses TRBV18 and TRBJ1-1; D unclear. Sequenced here: PBMCs, sampled more than 35 days after the first yellow fever vaccination. The TCR originated in a man between 18 and 35 years old who received the YFV17D yellow fever vaccine. CDR3 sequence reads: CASSPTGGSEAFF. In DNA form, the CDR3 reads TGTGCCAGCTCACCGACGGGAGGATCCGAAGCTTTCTTT.